This TCR beta chain was recovered during a study of shared clonotypes between healthy human individuals. Study-wide results and limits: Lower generation probabilities were found for non-shared clonotypes than for those shared by all four donors. The sharing of 5% to 6.5% of naive CD4 clonotypes was seen across a handful of donors.

Note on this clone: As yet, its antigen is unknown.

The CDR3 length is 15 residues. In germline, CDR1 is SGHTA, CDR2 FQGTGA. The ends lost 5 bases at V and 6 bases at J; junction bases unmatched: 10. Produced via immunoSEQ multiplex PCR; TCRdb's table is partial and in-frame only. The sample contains around 720,000 clones, 73% of which appear only once. This chain uses TRBV7-3 with TRBJ1-1; 9 bases line up with TRBD1. The material sequenced was memory CD4+ T cells sorted from blood. Noted subset: CD45RA-negative fraction. The TCR sequence derives from a woman between 25 and 40 years old in good health. This chain's CDR3 is CASSQTGGAEAEAFF. CDR3 in DNA: TGTGCCAGCAGCCAAACAGGGGGCGCGGAGGCTGAAGCTTTCTTT.